These 10 T cell receptor beta chains were sequenced from one sample in a study of blood T cell repertoires in COVID-19. Sequencing used immunoSEQ multiplex PCR; TCRdb keeps in-frame clones, though not all of them. The sample yields approximately 73,000 clones, over 65% seen once. The sequenced material came from peripheral blood. Receptors originate from an older woman with acute or convalescent COVID-19.

Written as DNA, the CDR3 is TGCAGCGCCCGGGGGACTGAAGCTTTCTTT. Translated: CSARGTEAFF. This chain links TRBV29-1 with TRBJ1-1, with a possible D match to TRBD1 (5 bases). CDR1 and CDR2 from the germline V gene are SQVTM and ANQGSEA. This CDR3 comprises 10 residues. The V and J ends lost 7 bases and 5 bases respectively, with 8 bases between them. The variable domain in full, completed from reference TRBV29-1 and TRBJ1-1, reads SAVISQKPSRDICQRGTSLTIQCQVDSQVTMMFWYRQQPGQSLTLIATANQGSEATYESGFVIDKFPISRPNLTFSTLTVSNMSPEDSSIYLCSARGTEAFFGQGTRLTVV.

This clone occurred once. The chain combines TRBV6-6 with TRBJ2-3, with 7 nucleotides matching TRBD1. Germline CDR1 and CDR2: MNHNY and SVGAGI (reference sequence). This CDR3 region has 16 residues. Trimming cost V 0 bases and J 4 bases; bases outside gene matches: 7. In DNA form, the CDR3 reads TGTGCCAGCAGTTACTCAGAAGGGGGCGGGCCAGATACGCAGTATTTT. This codes for CASSYSEGGGPDTQYF.

The chain uses TRBV7-3 and TRBJ1-5; 8 bases fit TRBD1. The CDR3 runs 15 residues. Germline V gives CDR1 SGHTA, CDR2 FQGTGA. Trimming at V came to 0 bases and at J to 4 bases, leaving 2 bases not matched to a gene. The CDR3 reads CASSLTGTGNQPQHF. The CDR3 DNA sequence: TGTGCCAGCAGCTTAACCGGGACAGGAAATCAGCCCCAGCATTTT.

This sequence joins TRBV28 and TRBJ2-2, with D perhaps TRBD1 (6 bases). Trimming pared 11 bases from V and 1 base from J, leaving 8 bases between. The CDR3 sequence is 12 residues long. The V gene's germline CDR1 is MDHEN and CDR2 SYDVKM. This CDR3 is CASQGNTGELFF. In DNA, the CDR3 is TGTGCCTCACAGGGGAACACCGGGGAGCTGTTTTTT.

The chain recombines TRBV9 with TRBJ2-2; D not certain. The V gene's germline CDR1 is SGDLS and CDR2 YYNGEE. Deletions cut 4 bases from V and 8 bases from J, with 12 bases between. The CDR3 contains 13 residues. The CDR3 reads CASSSRGSGELFF. CDR3 sequence (DNA): TGTGCCAGCAGCTCCAGAGGTTCGGGGGAGCTGTTTTTT. Full variable domain (outside the CDR3, taken from reference TRBV9 and TRBJ2-2): DSGVTQTPKHLITATGQRVTLRCSPRSGDLSVYWYQQSLDQGLQFLIQYYNGEERAKGNILERFSAQQFPDLHSELNLSSLELGDSALYFCASSSRGSGELFFGEGSRLTVL.

The genes are TRBV6-5 and TRBJ2-3, with 8 bases identical to TRBD1. V dropped 6 bases and J dropped 10; count of bases not matched to a gene: 15. Per germline, CDR1 MNHEY and CDR2 SVGAGI. The CDR3 extends over 15 amino acids. CDR3 protein: CASSDTGGGVWAQYF. For the CDR3, the DNA is TGTGCCAGCAGCGACACAGGGGGTGGGGTTTGGGCGCAGTATTTT.

The chain joins TRBV27 to TRBJ2-1, with TRBD2 matching 7 bases. Germline trimming cut 0 bases from V and 5 bases from J; bases unmatched to any gene: 4. Germline loops: CDR1 MNHEY, CDR2 SMNVEV (reference sequence). CDR3 size: 15 residues. CDR3 coding DNA: TGTGCCAGCAGTTTATCGGCTAGCGGAAACAATGAGCAGTTCTTC. It encodes CASSLSASGNNEQFF.

The chain employs TRBV7-2 and TRBJ2-3, with TRBD1 identical over 7 bases. The CDR3 covers 14 residues. Germline V gene sequence: CDR1 SGHTA, CDR2 FQGNSA. V shed 6 bases and J 0 bases; nucleotides not matched to a gene: 3. CDR3 protein: CASSTGQSTDTQYF. The CDR3 DNA sequence: TGTGCCAGCAGTACGGGACAGAGCACAGATACGCAGTATTTT.

The chain employs TRBV2 and TRBJ1-2; 7 nucleotides align to TRBD1. Per the germline V gene, CDR1 is SNHLY and CDR2 is FYNNEI. Trimming took 2 bases from V and 5 from J; bases not matched to a gene: 11. The length of the CDR3 is 16 residues. CDR3 loop: CASSEIAGTVLYGYTF. As DNA, the CDR3 is TGTGCCAGCAGTGAAATTGCCGGGACAGTTTTGTATGGCTACACCTTC.

The chain uses TRBV27 and TRBJ1-1; 10 bases map to TRBD1. The V gene end was trimmed by 5 bases and the J gene end by 1 base; junction bases not matched to a gene: 4. Germline-derived CDR1 and CDR2 are MNHEY and SMNVEV (reference sequence). The CDR3 consists of 15 residues. The CDR3 spells CASSIRTGGNTEAFF. The CDR3 DNA follows: TGTGCCAGCAGTATCCGGACAGGGGGGAACACTGAAGCTTTCTTT.